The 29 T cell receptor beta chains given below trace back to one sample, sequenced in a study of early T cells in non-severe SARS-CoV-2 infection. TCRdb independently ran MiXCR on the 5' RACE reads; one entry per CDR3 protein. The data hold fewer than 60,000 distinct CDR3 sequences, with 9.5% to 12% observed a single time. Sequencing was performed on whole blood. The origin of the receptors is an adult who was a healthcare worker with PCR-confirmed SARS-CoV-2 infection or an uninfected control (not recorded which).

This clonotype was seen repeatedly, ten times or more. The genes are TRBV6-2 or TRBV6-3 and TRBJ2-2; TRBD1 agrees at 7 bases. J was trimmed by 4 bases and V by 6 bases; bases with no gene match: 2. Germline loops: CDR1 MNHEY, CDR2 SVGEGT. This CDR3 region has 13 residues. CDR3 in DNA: TGTGCCAGCAGAAACAGGGGCACCGGGGAGCTGTTTTTT. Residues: CASRNRGTGELFF.

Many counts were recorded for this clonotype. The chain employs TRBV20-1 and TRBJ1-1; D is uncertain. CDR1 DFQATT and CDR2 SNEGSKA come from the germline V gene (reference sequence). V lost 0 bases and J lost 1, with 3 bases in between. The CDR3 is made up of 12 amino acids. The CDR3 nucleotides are TGCAGTGCTAGAGATTGGAACACTGAAGCTTTCTTT. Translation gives CSARDWNTEAFF.

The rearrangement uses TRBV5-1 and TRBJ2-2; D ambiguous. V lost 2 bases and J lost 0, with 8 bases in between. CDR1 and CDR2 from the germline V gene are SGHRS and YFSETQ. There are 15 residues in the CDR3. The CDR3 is CASSLSGSNTGELFF. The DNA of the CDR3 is TGCGCCAGCAGCTTATCGGGTTCGAACACCGGGGAGCTGTTTTTT.

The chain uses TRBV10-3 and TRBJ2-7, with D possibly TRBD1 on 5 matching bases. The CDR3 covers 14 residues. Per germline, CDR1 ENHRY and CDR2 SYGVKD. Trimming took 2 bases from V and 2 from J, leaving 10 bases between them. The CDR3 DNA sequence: TGTGCCATCAGTGAGAGGGTACAGGCCTACGAGCAGTACTTC. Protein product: CAISERVQAYEQYF.

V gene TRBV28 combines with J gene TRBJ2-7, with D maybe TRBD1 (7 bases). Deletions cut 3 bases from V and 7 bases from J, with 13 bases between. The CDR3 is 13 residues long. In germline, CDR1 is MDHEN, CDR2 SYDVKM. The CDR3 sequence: CASSLTGRNEQYF. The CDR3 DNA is TGTGCCAGCAGTTTGACAGGGAGGAATGAGCAGTACTTC.

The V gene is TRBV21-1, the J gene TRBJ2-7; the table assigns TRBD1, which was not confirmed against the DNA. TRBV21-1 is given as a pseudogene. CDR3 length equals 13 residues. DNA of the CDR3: TGTGCCAGCCCTGGTAGGCAGGGCTACGAGCAGTACTTC. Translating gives CASPGRQGYEQYF.

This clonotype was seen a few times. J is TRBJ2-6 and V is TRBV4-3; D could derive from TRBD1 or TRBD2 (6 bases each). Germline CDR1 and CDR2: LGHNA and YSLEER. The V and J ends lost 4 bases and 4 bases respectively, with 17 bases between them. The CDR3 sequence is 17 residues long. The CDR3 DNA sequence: TGCGCCAGCAGCCTAGTAAGAGGGGGGACGGGGGCCAACGTCCTGACTTTC. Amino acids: CASSLVRGGTGANVLTF.

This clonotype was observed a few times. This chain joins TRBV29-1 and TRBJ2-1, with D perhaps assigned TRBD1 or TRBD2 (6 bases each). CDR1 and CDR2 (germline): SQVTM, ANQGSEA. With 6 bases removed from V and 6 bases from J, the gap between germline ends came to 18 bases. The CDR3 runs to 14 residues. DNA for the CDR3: TGCAGCGTCGCCCGGAGGGCCAGGGGCAATGAGCAGTTCTTC. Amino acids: CSVARRARGNEQFF.

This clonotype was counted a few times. The CDR3 sequence: CASTGQVDYGYTF. The DNA for the CDR3 is TGTGCCAGCACCGGACAGGTTGACTATGGCTACACCTTC. The J gene is TRBJ1-2, the V gene TRBV6-5; TRBD1 agrees at 7 bases. This CDR3 is 13 amino acids long. V dropped 7 bases and J dropped 3; count of bases not matched to a gene: 5. From germline, CDR1 is MNHEY and CDR2 SVGAGI.

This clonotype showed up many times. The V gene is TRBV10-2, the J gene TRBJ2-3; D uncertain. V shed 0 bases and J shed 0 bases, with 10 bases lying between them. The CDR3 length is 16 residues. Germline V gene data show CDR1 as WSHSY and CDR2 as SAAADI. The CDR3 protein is CASSESEDGSTDTQYF. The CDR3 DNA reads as TGCGCCAGCAGTGAGTCTGAGGACGGGAGCACAGATACGCAGTATTTT.

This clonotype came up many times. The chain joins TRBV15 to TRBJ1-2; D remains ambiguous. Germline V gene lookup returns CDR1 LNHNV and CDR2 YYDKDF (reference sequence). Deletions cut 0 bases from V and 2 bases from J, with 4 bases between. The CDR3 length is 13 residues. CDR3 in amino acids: CATSRDLNYGYTF. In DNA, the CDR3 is TGTGCCACCAGCAGAGATCTAAACTATGGCTACACCTTC.

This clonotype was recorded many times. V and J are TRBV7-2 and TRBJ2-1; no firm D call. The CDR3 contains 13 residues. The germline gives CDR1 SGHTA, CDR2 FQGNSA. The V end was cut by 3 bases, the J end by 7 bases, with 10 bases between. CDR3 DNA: TGTGCCAGCAGCTTCGGCGGACCTAATGAGCAGTTCTTC. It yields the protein CASSFGGPNEQFF.

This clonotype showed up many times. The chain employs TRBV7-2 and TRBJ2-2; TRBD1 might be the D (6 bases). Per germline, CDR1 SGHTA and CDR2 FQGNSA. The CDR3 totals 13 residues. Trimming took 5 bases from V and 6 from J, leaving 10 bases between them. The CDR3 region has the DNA TGTGCCAGCAGCCCCACAGGGTCCGGGGAGCTGTTTTTT. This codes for CASSPTGSGELFF.

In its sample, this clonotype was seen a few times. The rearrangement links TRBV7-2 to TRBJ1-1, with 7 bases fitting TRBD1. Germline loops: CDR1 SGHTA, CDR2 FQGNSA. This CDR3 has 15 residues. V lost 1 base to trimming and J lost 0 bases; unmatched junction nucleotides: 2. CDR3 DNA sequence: TGTGCCAGCAGCTTAGAGGGGGCGATGAACACTGAAGCTTTCTTT. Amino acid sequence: CASSLEGAMNTEAFF.

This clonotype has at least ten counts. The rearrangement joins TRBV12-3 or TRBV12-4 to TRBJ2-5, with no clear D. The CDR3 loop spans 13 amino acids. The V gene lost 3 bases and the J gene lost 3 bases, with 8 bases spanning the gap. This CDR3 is CASSLGRKETQYF. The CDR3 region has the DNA TGTGCCAGCAGTTTGGGCAGAAAAGAGACCCAGTACTTC.

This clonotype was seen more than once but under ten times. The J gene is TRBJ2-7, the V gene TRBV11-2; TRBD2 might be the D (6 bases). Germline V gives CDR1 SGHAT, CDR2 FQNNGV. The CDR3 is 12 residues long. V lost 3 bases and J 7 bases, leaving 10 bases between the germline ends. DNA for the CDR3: TGTGCCAGCAGCTTGAACAGCGGGGAGCAGTACTTC. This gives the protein CASSLNSGEQYF.

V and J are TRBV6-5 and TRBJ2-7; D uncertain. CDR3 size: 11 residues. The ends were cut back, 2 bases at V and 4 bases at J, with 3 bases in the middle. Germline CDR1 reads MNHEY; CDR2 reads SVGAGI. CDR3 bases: TGTGCCAGCAGTTACCGGTACGAGCAGTACTTC. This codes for CASSYRYEQYF.

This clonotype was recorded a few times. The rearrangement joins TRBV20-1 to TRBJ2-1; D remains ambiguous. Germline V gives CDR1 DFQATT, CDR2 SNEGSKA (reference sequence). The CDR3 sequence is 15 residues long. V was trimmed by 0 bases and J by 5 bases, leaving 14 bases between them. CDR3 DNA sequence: TGCAGTGCTAGAGATTGGGCAGCTCTCGACAATGAGCAGTTCTTC. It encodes CSARDWAALDNEQFF.

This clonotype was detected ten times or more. CDR3 coding DNA: TGTGCCAGCAGCCCCCAGTTGGGAGAGACCCAGTACTTC. Translated, it gives CASSPQLGETQYF. This chain connects TRBV7-6 to TRBJ2-5; no definite D call. V lost 5 bases and J 4 bases, leaving 11 bases between the germline ends. The CDR3 runs to 13 residues. From germline, CDR1 is SGHVS and CDR2 FNYEAQ.

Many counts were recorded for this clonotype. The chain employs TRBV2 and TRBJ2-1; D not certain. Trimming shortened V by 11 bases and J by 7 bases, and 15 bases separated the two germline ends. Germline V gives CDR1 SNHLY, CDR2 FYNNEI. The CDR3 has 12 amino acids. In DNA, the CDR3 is TGTGCCTCCCAGCTCGGGCCTAATGAGCAGTTCTTC. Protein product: CASQLGPNEQFF.

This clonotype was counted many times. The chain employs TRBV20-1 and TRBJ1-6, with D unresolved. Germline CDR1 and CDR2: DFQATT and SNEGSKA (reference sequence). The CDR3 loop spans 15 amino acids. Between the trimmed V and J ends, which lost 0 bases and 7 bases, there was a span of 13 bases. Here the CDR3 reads CSARDLGVRNSPLHF. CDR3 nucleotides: TGCAGTGCTAGAGATCTAGGTGTTAGGAATTCACCCCTCCACTTT.

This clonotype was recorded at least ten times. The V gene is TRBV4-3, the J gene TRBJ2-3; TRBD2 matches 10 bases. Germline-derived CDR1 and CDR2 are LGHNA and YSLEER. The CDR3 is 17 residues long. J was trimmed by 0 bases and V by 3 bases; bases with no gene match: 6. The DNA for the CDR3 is TGCGCCAGCAGCCACCTAATAGCGGGGGGAAGCACAGATACGCAGTATTTT. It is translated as CASSHLIAGGSTDTQYF.

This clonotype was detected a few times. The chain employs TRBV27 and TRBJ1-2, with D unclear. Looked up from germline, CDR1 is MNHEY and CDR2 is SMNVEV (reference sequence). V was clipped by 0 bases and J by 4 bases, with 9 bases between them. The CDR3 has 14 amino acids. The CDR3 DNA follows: TGTGCCAGCAGTTTATCGGACGGCCGCTATGGCTACACCTTC. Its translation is CASSLSDGRYGYTF.

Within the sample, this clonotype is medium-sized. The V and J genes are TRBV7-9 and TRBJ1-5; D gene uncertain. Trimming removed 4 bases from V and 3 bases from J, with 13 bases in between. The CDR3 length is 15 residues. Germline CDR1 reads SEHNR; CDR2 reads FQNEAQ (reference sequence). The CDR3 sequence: CASSSGDAFNQPQHF. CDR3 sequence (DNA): TGTGCCAGCAGCTCCGGAGACGCCTTCAATCAGCCCCAGCATTTT.

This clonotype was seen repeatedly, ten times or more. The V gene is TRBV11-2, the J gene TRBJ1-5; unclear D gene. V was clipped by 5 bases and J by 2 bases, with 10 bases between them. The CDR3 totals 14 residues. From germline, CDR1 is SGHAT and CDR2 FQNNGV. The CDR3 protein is CASSAAGGNQPQHF. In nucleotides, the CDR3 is TGTGCCAGCAGCGCCGCAGGAGGCAATCAGCCCCAGCATTTT. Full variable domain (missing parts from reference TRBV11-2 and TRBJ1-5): EAGVAQSPRYKIIEKRQSVAFWCNPISGHATLYWYQQILGQGPKLLIQFQNNGVVDDSQLPKDRFSAERLKGVDSTLKIQPAKLEDSAVYLCASSAAGGNQPQHFGDGTRLSIL.

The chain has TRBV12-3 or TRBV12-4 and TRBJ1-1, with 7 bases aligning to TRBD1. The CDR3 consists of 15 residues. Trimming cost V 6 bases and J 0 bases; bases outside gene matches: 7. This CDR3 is CASRQGRRMNTEAFF. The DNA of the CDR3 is TGTGCCAGCAGACAGGGGAGAAGAATGAACACTGAAGCTTTCTTT.

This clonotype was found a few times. The CDR3 loop is CASSLESGGGSEQYF. In DNA, the CDR3 is TGTGCCAGCAGCTTGGAGTCGGGAGGAGGAAGCGAGCAGTACTTC. This sequence joins TRBV5-4 and TRBJ2-7; 7 bases are shared with TRBD2. This CDR3 is built from 15 residues. Per germline, CDR1 SGHNT and CDR2 YYREEE (reference sequence). V lost 0 bases to trimming and J lost 6 bases; unmatched junction nucleotides: 9. Drawing the rest from reference TRBV5-4 and TRBJ2-7, the complete variable domain is ETGVTQSPTHLIKTRGQQVTLRCSSQSGHNTVSWYQQALGQGPQFIFQYYREEENGRGNFPPRFSGLQFPNYSSELNVNALELDDSALYLCASSLESGGGSEQYFGPGTRLTVT.

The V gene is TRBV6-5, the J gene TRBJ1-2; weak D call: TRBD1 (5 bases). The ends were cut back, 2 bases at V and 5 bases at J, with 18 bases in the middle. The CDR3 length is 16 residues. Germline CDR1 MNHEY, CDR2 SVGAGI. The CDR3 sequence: CASSYAGGRNTYGYTF. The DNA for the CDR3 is TGTGCCAGCAGTTACGCCGGGGGAAGGAATACTTATGGCTACACCTTC.

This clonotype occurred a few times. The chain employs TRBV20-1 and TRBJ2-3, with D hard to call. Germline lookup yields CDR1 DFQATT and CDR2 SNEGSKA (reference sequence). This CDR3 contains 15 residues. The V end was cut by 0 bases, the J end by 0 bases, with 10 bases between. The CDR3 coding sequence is TGCAGTGCTAGAGATGAAGGGTCAAGCACAGATACGCAGTATTTT. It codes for CSARDEGSSTDTQYF.